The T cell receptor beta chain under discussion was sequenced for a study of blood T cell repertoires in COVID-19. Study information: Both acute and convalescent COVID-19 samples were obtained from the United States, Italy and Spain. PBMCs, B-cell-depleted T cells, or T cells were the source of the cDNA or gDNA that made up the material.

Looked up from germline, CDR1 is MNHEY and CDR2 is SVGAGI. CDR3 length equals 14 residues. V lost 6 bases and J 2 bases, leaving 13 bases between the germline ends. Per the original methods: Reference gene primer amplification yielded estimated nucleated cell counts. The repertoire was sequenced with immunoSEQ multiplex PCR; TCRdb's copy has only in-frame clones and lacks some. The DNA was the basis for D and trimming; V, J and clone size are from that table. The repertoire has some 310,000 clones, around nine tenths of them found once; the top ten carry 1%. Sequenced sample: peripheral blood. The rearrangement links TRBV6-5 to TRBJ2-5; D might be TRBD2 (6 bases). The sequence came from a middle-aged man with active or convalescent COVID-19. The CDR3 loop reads CASSLRGFQETQYF. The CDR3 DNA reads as TGTGCCAGCAGCCTCCGGGGGTTTCAAGAGACCCAGTACTTC.